These T cell receptor beta chains were read from a single sample in a study of response to subunit inactivated influenza vaccine. Each CDR3 protein gets one entry after TCRdb re-called the RT-PCR reads with MiXCR. This table holds hundreds of thousands of distinct CDR3 sequences, about 8% found once. This specimen was PBMCs from blood, taken around 25 months after vaccination. The receptor source for this set is a man aged 50 to 75 who received an inactivated influenza vaccine. CDR3s leave out the opening cysteine and the closing phenylalanine or tryptophan. Each record gives: D gene, clone size, J gene, V gene, CDR3 protein. D genes are given only for firm matches. The size entry is marked missing in some rows and otherwise reads once, few, many or a size class.

TRBD1	few	TRBJ2-7	TRBV25-1	ASSELGRGINYEQY
TRBD2	few	TRBJ2-3	TRBV5-1	ASSFPGGITDTQY
.	few	TRBJ2-1	TRBV7-9	ASRHNRETDEQF
TRBD2	many	TRBJ2-3	TRBV11-1	ASSLALAGRTDTQY
TRBD2	few	TRBJ2-5	TRBV20-1	SARGLAGSIETQY
TRBD2	.	TRBJ2-7	TRBV7-8	ASSPSGRTHYEQY
TRBD2	many	TRBJ2-3	TRBV6-7	ASSHGLAGATSTDTQY
.	few	TRBJ2-3	TRBV3-1	ASSQGRRPVAADTDTQY
TRBD1	few	TRBJ1-1	TRBV20-1	RVQGVEAF
.	many	TRBJ2-3	TRBV5-8	ASSGGTPDTQY
.	.	TRBJ2-1	TRBV5-1	ASSYPTNEQF
TRBD2	.	TRBJ2-7	TRBV4-1	ASSPRRSGRSYEQY
.	.	TRBJ2-1	TRBV12-3/TRBV12-4	ASSLDISYNEQF
TRBD2	once	TRBJ2-7	TRBV7-2	ASSPAWTSGSPQY
.	.	TRBJ2-1	TRBV10-2	ASRERTTYNEQF
TRBD1	.	TRBJ1-1	TRBV7-6	ASGTGNTEAF
TRBD1	.	TRBJ2-6	TRBV28	ASSATGKAGANVLT
TRBD1	few	TRBJ2-2	TRBV19	ASSIRQGGGELF
TRBD2	.	TRBJ2-1	TRBV11-3	ASSQGGGAPYNEQF
TRBD1	many	TRBJ2-5	TRBV4-3	ASSQDRWDRAQETQY
.	few	TRBJ2-3	TRBV20-1	SARDPIARLASTDTQY
.	.	TRBJ2-5	TRBV29-1	SVELNIQETQY
.	few	TRBJ2-1	TRBV24-1	ATSDSGAYNEQF
TRBD1	.	TRBJ1-1	TRBV27	ASSLSGQGGEAF
.	.	TRBJ2-3	TRBV12-3/TRBV12-4	ASSLVWKGTDTQY
.	many	TRBJ2-3	TRBV20-1	SARGSTDTQY
.	many	TRBJ2-2	TRBV12-3/TRBV12-4	ASSLSVTGELF
TRBD1	many	TRBJ1-3	TRBV30	AWSAHRTGFGNTIY
TRBD1	few	TRBJ2-7	TRBV20-1	SARPTGEGRHEQY
.	.	TRBJ1-5	TRBV20-1	SARDLQGIQPQH
TRBD1	many	TRBJ1-6	TRBV20-1	SPRQGNSPLH
TRBD1	few	TRBJ2-7	TRBV6-2/TRBV6-3	ASSSRQGVPVRQY
.	few	TRBJ2-4	TRBV7-9	ASSLASDIQY
TRBD1	few	TRBJ2-1	TRBV20-1	SAGGKQDRAWNNEQF
TRBD1	.	TRBJ2-1	TRBV7-6	ASSSLRGGRDSYNEQF
.	few	TRBJ1-4	TRBV10-3	AISASGGINEKLF
.	once	TRBJ2-1	TRBV20-1	SARDPEGGSYNEQF
.	few	TRBJ2-7	TRBV25-1	ASSELGRDEQY
.	few	TRBJ1-1	TRBV4-3	ASSQDQGSPTEAF
.	many	TRBJ1-6	TRBV7-9	ASSLDYNSPLH
.	.	TRBJ1-1	TRBV6-1	ASNPRRDFGTEAF
TRBD1	many	TRBJ1-5	TRBV12-3/TRBV12-4	ASRGTAEYQPQH
.	many	TRBJ2-1	TRBV20-1	SARDIPVGDEQF
.	few	TRBJ2-7	TRBV9	ASSVGLLADYEQY
.	few	TRBJ2-3	TRBV7-8	ASSKPPLLGRLTDTQY
.	.	TRBJ2-1	TRBV19	ASSAQTGLNEQF
.	.	TRBJ2-4	TRBV28	ASRSQGGAKNIQY
.	.	TRBJ2-2	TRBV5-1	ASSLEGQSYTGELF
TRBD2	.	TRBJ2-1	TRBV4-2	ASSQEIRGTSGEQF